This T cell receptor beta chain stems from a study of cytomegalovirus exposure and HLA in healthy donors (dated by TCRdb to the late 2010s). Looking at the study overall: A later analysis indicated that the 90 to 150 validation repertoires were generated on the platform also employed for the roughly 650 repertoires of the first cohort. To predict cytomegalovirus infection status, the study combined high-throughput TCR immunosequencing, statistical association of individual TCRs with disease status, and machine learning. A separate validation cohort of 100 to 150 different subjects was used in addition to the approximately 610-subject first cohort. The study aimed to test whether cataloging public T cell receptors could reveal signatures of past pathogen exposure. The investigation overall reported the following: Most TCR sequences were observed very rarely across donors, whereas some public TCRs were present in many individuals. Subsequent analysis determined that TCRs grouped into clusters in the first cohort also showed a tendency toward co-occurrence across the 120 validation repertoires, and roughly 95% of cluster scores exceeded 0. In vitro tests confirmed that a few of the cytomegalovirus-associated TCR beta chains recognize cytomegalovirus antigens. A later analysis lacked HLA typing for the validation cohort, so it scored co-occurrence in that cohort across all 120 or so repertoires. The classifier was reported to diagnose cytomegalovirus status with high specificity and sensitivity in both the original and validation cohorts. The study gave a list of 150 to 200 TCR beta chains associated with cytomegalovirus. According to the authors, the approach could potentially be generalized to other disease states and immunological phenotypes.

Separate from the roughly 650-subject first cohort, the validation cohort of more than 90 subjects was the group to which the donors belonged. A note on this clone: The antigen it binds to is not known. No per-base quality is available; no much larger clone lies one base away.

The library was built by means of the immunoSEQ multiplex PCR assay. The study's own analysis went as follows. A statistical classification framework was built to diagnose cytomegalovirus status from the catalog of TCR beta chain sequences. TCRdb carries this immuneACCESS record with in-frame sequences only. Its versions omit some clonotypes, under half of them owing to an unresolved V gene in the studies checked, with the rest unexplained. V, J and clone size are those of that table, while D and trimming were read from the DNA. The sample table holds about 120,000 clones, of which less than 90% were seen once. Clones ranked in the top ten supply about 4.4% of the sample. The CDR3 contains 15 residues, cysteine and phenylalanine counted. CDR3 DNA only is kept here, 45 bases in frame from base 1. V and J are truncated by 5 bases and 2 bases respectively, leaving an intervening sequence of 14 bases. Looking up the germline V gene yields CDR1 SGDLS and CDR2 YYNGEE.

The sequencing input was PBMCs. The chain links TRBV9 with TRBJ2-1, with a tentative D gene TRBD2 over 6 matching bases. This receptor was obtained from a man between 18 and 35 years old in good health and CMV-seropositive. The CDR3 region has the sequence CASRPGTGTYNEQFF. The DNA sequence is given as TGTGCCAGCAGACCGGGGACTGGCACCTACAATGAGCAGTTCTTC.